The following is a T cell receptor (beta chain) sequence with its context. The conserved final phenylalanine or tryptophan is absent from the CDR3, which likely points to a read error. The data were obtained in a study of blood T cells in healthy people across ages. Together with a sample-barcoded 5' primer, a J-beta primer mix was included in a second PCR lasting about 7 to 12 cycles. TCRdb used MiXCR to reprocess the 5' RACE reads, holding one entry per CDR3 protein. Found here are around 1.7 million distinct CDR3 sequences, 28% of them singletons; the top ten hold 7.7%. CDR1 and CDR2 (germline): MNHEY, SMNVEV (reference sequence). Trimming removed 6 bases from V and 4 bases from J; junction bases left unmatched: 8. This CDR3 region has 15 residues.

The origin of this receptor is a woman aged 25 to 39 in good health. The sample comprised blood. This sequence joins TRBV27 and TRBJ1-5; 8 nucleotides agree with TRBD1. CDR3: CASSQGGQENQPQHC. The CDR3 region has the DNA TGTGCCAGCAGCCAAGGGGGACAGGAGAATCAGCCCCAGCATTGT.